These 3 T cell receptor beta chains were all obtained from the same sample, sequenced in a study of T-cell reconstitution after alpha-beta-depleted transplantation in children. The TCRbeta library incorporated unique molecular identifiers. TCRdb independently ran MiXCR on the PCR reads; one entry per CDR3 protein. The data contain around 450,000 distinct CDR3 sequences, approximately 41% of them singletons. Sequenced material: PBMCs, taken before TCRalphabeta/CD19-depleted stem cell transplant. All receptors derive from a girl aged 2-10 years with aplastic anemia, due to receive a stem cell transplant.

This sequence joins TRBV29-1 and TRBJ2-3; D gene unclear. CDR1 and CDR2 from the germline V gene are SQVTM and ANQGSEA. Deletions cut 5 bases from V and 0 bases from J, with 9 bases between. There are 13 residues in the CDR3. The CDR3 here is CSVQSASTDTQYF. The CDR3 DNA sequence: TGCAGCGTTCAGTCAGCTAGCACAGATACGCAGTATTTT.

To note about this clonotype: The limits of the CDR3 on the DNA are not certain, so only TCRdb's listed CDR3 is given. V is TRBV7-5 and J is TRBJ2-7; TRBD1 was called by the table and not checked on the DNA. TRBV7-5 is marked as a pseudogene. The CDR3 is 12 residues long, counting both termini. CDR3: CISVPEVYPEYF.

The rearrangement links TRBV14 to TRBJ2-1; no reliable D call. The CDR3 has 14 amino acids. Between the trimmed V and J ends, which lost 5 bases and 4 bases, there was a span of 12 bases. CDR1 is SGHDN, CDR2 FVKESK, per germline. This CDR3 reads CASSSLELYNEQFF. In DNA form, the CDR3 reads TGTGCCAGCAGCTCTTTGGAGTTATACAATGAGCAGTTCTTC.